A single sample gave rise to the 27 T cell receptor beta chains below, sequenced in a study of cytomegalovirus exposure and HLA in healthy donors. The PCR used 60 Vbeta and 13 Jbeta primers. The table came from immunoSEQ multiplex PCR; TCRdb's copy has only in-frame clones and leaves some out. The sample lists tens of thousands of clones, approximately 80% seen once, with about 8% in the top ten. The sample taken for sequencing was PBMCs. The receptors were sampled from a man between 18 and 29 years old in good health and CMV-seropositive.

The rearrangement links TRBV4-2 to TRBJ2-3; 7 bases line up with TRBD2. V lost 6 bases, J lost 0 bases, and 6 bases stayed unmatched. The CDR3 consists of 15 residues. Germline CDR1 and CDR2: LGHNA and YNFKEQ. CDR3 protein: CASSQLAASTDTQYF. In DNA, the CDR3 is TGTGCCAGCAGTCAGCTAGCGGCGAGCACAGATACGCAGTATTTT.

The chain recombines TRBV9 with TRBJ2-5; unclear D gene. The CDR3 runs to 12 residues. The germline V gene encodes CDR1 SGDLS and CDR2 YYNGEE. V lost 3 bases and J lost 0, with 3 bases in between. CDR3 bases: TGTGCCAGCAGCGCCGACCAAGAGACCCAGTACTTC. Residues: CASSADQETQYF.

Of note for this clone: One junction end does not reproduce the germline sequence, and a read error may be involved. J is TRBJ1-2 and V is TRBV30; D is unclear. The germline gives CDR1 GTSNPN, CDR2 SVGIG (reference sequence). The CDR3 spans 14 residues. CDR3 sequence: CAWSVRGANHGYTF. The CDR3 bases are TGTGCCTGGAGTGTGCGGGGAGCTAACCATGGCTACACCTTC.

The CDR3 sequence: CASRAGTGADNYGYTF. Here the CDR3 DNA reads TGTGCCAGCAGGGCAGGGACAGGGGCGGATAACTATGGCTACACCTTC. This chain connects TRBV6-4 to TRBJ1-2; TRBD1 aligns across 10 bases. V dropped 6 bases and J dropped 1; count of bases not matched to a gene: 8. CDR1 and CDR2 (germline): MRHNA, SNTAGT. The CDR3 has 16 residues.

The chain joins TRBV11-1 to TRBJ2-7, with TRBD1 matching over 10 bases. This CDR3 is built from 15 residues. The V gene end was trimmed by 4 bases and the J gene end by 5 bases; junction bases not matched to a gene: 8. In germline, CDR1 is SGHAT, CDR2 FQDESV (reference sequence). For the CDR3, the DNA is TGTGCCAGCAGCTCTCCCGGGACAGGGGCCCACGAGCAGTACTTC. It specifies CASSSPGTGAHEQYF.

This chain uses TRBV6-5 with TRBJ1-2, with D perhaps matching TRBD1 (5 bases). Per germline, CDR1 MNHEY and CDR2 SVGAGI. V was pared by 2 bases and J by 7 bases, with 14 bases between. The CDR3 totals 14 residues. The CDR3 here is CASSYLAGNGGYTF. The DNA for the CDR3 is TGTGCCAGCAGTTACCTGGCAGGGAACGGTGGCTACACCTTC.

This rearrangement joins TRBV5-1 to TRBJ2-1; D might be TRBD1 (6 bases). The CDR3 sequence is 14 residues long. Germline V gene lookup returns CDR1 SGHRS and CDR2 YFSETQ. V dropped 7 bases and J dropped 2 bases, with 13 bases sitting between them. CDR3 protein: CASHEDSPYNEQFF. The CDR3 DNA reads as TGCGCCAGCCACGAGGACAGTCCCTACAATGAGCAGTTCTTC.

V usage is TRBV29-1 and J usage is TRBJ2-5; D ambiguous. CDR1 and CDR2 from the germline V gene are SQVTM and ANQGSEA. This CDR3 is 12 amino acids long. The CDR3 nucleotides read TGCAGTGCCGGAACAGCACAAGAGACCCAGTACTTC. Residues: CSAGTAQETQYF.

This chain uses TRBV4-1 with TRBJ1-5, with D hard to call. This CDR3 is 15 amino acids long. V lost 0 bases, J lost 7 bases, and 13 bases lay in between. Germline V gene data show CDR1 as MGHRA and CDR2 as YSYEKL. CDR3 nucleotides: TGCGCCAGCAGCCAAGAAGCGGGCGGGAAGCAGCCCCAGCATTTT. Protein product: CASSQEAGGKQPQHF.

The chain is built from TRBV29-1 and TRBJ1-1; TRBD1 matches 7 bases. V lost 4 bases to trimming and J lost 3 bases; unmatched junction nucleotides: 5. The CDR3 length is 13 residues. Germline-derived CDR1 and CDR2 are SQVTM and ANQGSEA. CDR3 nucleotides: TGCAGCGTTGCATTAGGACAGGACACTGAAGCTTTCTTT. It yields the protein CSVALGQDTEAFF.

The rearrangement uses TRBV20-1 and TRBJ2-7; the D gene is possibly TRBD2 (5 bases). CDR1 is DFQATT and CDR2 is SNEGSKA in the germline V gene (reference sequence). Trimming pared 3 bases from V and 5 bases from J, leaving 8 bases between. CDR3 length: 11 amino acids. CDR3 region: CSARAGDEQYF. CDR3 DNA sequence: TGCAGTGCTAGGGCCGGGGACGAGCAGTACTTC.

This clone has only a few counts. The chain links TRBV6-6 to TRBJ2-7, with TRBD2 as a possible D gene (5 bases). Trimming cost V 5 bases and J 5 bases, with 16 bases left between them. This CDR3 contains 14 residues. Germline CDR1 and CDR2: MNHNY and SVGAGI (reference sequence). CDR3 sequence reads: CASSPEVRFHEQYF. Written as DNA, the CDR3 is TGTGCCAGCAGTCCGGAGGTCCGCTTCCACGAGCAGTACTTC.

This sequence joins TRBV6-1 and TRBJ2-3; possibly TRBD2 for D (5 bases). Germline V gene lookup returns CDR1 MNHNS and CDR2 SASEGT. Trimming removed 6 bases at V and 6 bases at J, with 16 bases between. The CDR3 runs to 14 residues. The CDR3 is CASSEGWQQDTQYF. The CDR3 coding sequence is TGTGCCAGCAGCGAGGGTTGGCAGCAGGATACGCAGTATTTT.

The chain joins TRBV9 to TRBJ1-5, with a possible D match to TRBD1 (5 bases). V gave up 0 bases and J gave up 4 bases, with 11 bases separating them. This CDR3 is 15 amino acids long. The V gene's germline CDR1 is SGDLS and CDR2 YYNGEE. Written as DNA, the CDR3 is TGTGCCAGCAGCGTAGGCTGGCAGGGTAATCAGCCCCAGCATTTT. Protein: CASSVGWQGNQPQHF.

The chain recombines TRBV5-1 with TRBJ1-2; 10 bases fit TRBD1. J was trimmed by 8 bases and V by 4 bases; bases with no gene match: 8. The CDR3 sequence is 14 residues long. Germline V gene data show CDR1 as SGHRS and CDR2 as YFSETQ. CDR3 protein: CASSPGQGSRGYTF. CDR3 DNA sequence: TGCGCCAGCAGCCCGGGACAGGGGTCACGCGGCTACACCTTC.

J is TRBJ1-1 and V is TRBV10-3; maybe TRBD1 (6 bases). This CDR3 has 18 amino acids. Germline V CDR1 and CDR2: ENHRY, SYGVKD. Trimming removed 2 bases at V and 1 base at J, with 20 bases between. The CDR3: CAISEGAPGGQQNTEAFF. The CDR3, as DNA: TGTGCCATCAGTGAGGGGGCCCCGGGAGGACAGCAGAACACTGAAGCTTTCTTT.

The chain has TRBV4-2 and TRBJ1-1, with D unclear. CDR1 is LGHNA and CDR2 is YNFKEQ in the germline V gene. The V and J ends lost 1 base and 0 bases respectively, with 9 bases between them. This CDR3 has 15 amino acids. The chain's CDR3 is CASSQANLVNTEAFF. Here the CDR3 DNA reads TGTGCCAGCAGCCAAGCTAATTTGGTGAACACTGAAGCTTTCTTT.

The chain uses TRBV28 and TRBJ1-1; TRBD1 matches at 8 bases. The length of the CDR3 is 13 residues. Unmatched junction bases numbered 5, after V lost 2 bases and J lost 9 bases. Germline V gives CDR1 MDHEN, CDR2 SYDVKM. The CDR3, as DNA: TGTGCCAGCAGTTTAGGGTCAGGGGGCCAAGCTTTCTTT. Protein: CASSLGSGGQAFF.

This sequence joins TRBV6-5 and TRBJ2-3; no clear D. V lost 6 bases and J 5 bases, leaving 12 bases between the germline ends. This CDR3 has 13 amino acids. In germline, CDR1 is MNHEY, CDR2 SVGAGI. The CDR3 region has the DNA TGTGCCAGCAGACCCCCCGGGTTAGATACGCAGTATTTT. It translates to CASRPPGLDTQYF.

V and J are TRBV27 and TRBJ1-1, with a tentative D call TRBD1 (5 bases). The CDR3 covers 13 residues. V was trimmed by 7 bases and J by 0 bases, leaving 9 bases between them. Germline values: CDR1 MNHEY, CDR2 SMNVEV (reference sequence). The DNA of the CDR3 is TGTGCCAGCAAGGGGAACATGAACACTGAAGCTTTCTTT. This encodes CASKGNMNTEAFF.

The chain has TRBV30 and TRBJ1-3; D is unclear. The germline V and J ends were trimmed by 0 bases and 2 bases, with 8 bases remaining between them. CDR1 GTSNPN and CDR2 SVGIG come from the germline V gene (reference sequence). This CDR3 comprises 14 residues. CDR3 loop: CAWSVTGAGNTIYF. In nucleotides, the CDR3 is TGTGCCTGGAGTGTAACCGGGGCTGGAAACACCATATATTTT.

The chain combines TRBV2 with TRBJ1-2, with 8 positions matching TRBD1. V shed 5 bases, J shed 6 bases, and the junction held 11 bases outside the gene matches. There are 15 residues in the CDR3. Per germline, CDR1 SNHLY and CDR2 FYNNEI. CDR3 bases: TGTGCCAGCAGTCGTGGACAGGGCGAAAATAATGGCTACACCTTC. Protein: CASSRGQGENNGYTF.

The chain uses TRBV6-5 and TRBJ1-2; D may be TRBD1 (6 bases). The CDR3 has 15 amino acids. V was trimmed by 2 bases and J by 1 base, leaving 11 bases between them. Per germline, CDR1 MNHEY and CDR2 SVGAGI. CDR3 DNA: TGTGCCAGCAGTTACGGGGGCAGATATAACTATGGCTACACCTTC. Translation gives CASSYGGRYNYGYTF.

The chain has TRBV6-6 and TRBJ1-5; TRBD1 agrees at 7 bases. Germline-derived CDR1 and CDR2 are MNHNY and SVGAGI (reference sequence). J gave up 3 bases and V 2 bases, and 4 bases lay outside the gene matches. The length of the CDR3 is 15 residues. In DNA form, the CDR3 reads TGTGCCAGCAGTTACGGGACAGCTCCCAATCAGCCCCAGCATTTT. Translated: CASSYGTAPNQPQHF.

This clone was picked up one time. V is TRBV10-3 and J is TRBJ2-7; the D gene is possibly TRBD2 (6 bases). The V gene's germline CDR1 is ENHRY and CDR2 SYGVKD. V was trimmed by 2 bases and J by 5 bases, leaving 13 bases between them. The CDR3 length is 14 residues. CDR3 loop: CAISETGRRDEQYF. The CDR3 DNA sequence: TGTGCCATCAGTGAGACGGGGAGGAGGGACGAGCAGTACTTC.

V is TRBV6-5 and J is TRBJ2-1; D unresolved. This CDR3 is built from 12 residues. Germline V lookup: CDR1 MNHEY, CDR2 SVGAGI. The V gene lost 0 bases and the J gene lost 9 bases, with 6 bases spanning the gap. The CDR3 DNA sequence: TGTGCCAGCAGTTACTCGACGGGTGAGCAGTTCTTC. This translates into CASSYSTGEQFF.

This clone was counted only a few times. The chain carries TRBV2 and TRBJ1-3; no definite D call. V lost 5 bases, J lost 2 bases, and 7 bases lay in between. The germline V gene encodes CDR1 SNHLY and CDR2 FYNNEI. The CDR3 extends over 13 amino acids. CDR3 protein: CASSPITGNTIYF. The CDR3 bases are TGTGCCAGCAGTCCTATTACTGGAAACACCATATATTTT.